This T cell receptor beta chain was observed in a study of blood T cells in healthy people across ages. Study information: With template switching, about one barcoded beta molecule was captured per two T cells.

Alongside a J-beta primer mix, a sample-barcoded 5' primer served in a second PCR lasting roughly 7 to 11 cycles. TCRdb processed the 5' RACE reads anew with MiXCR; each CDR3 protein has one entry. The sample lists 600,000 to 650,000 distinct CDR3 sequences; 58% were seen once. Whole-study results and caveats: It was held that the diversity estimates obtained from one million T cells were underestimates. There was no known CMV status for donors, so expanded clonotype changes were possibly confounded.

This clonotype was seen a few times. Its specificity is not known. This receptor was identified in a man aged 55 to 69 in good health. The specimen was blood.

The CDR3 reads CASHRESGANVLTF. CDR3 nucleotides: TGTGCCAGTCACAGGGAATCTGGGGCCAACGTCCTGACTTTC. The V call is TRBV2, the J call TRBJ2-6, with TRBD1 as a possible D gene (6 bases). Trimming shortened V by 9 bases and J by 1 base, and 10 bases separated the two germline ends. The CDR3 sequence is 14 residues long. Per germline, CDR1 SNHLY and CDR2 FYNNEI. The entire variable domain, with the rest obtained from reference TRBV2 and TRBJ2-6, is as follows: EPEVTQTPSHQVTQMGQEVILRCVPISNHLYFYWYRQILGQKVEFLVSFYNNEISEKSEIFDDQFSVERPDGSNFTLKIRSTKLEDSAMYFCASHRESGANVLTFGAGSRLTVL.